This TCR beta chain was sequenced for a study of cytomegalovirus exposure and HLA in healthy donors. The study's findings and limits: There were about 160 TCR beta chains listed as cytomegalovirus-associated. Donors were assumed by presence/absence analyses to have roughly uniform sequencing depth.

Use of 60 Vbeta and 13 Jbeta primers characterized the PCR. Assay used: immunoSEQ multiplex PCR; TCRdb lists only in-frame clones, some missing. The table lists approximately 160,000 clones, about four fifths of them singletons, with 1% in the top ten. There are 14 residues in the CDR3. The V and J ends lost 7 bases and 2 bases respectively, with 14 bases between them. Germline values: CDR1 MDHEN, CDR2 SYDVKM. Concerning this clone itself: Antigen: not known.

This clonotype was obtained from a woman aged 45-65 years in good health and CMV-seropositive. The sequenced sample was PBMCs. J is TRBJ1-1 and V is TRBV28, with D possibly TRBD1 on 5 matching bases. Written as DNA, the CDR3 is TGTGCCAGCAAGCCGCCAGGGCGCAACACTGAAGCTTTCTTT. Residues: CASKPPGRNTEAFF.